This T cell receptor (beta chain) appears in the sequencing data of a study of blood T cell repertoires in COVID-19. Study-wide context: Specimens from acute and convalescent COVID-19 originated in the United States, Italy and Spain. T cells, B-cell-depleted T cells, or PBMCs provided the cDNA or gDNA that served as material.

V was clipped by 3 bases and J by 8 bases; unmatched bases: 12. Germline V gene lookup returns CDR1 SGDLS and CDR2 YYNGEE. This CDR3 region has 16 residues. Original methodology: Researchers report that nucleated cell counts were estimated from reference gene primer amplification. Method: immunoSEQ multiplex PCR; TCRdb's copy keeps in-frame clones and lacks some. V and J calls plus clone size are reproduced from that table; the DNA served to infer D and trimming. The sample lists 300,000 or so clones; 70% to 90% were seen once. The TCR originated in a woman in her 40s with acute or convalescent COVID-19. Input material: peripheral blood. The chain joins TRBV9 to TRBJ2-1, with TRBD1 identical over 9 bases. This chain's CDR3 is CASSDPRDRVGDEQFF. Here the CDR3 DNA reads TGTGCCAGCAGCGACCCTCGGGACAGGGTTGGGGATGAGCAGTTCTTC.